The count of the clone carrying this T cell receptor (beta chain) is one. Per the original methods: Amplification from reference gene primers served as the basis for estimated nucleated cell counts. The assay was immunoSEQ multiplex PCR, and TCRdb's table has in-frame clones only and misses some. V and J calls and clone size come straight from that table; D and trimming were deduced from the DNA. This table has roughly 290,000 clones, 75% to 90% appearing once. This specimen belongs to a study of blood T cell repertoires in COVID-19. Study details: Acute and convalescent COVID-19 specimens originated in the United States, Italy and Spain. Sources were T cells, B-cell-depleted T cells, or PBMCs; the material itself was cDNA or gDNA.

V was pared by 1 base and J by 3 bases, with 15 bases between. The CDR3 spans 16 residues. Germline V CDR1 and CDR2: SGHNT, YENEEA. Material for sequencing was peripheral blood. The chain has TRBV11-3 and TRBJ2-5; D is perhaps TRBD2 (5 bases). This receptor was obtained from a woman aged 25 to 45 who had recovered from COVID-19. The CDR3 loop is CASSLGGRRTEETQYF. The CDR3 DNA reads as TGTGCCAGCAGCTTAGGAGGGCGCCGCACCGAAGAGACCCAGTACTTC. The variable domain in full, with the rest retrieved from reference TRBV11-3 and TRBJ2-5, is EAGVVQSPRYKIIEKKQPVAFWCNPISGHNTLYWYLQNLGQGPELLIRYENEEAVDDSQLPKDRFSAERLKGVDSTLKIQPAELGDSAVYLCASSLGGRRTEETQYFGPGTRLLVL.